This passage covers 16 T cell receptor beta chains from one sample sequenced in a study of T-cell memory formation after mild COVID-19. TCRdb used MiXCR to reprocess the 5' RACE reads, holding one entry per CDR3 protein. The table includes roughly 130,000 distinct CDR3 sequences, about 6% detected once. The sequenced material came from PBMCs or a T cell subset sorted from them (not recorded which). The receptors stem from an adult woman who had mild COVID-19 (a few samples of this study predate the infection). Cell type and time point are not known.

The chain combines TRBV6-5 with TRBJ2-5, with D possibly being TRBD1 (6 bases). CDR1 and CDR2 (germline): MNHEY, SVGAGI. Trimming stripped 9 bases from V and 5 bases from J, with 16 bases between. The length of the CDR3 is 13 residues. The CDR3 sequence is CASRPGARETQYF. The CDR3 DNA follows: TGTGCCAGTCGCCCAGGGGCCCGGGAGACCCAGTACTTC.

A few counts support this clonotype. The gene calls are TRBV7-2 and TRBJ2-3; 8 bases map to TRBD2. The CDR3 contains 15 residues. Looked up from germline, CDR1 is SGHTA and CDR2 is FQGNSA. With 8 bases clipped from V and 6 bases from J, the junction kept 13 bases outside the gene matches. CDR3 in DNA: TGTGCCAGCGGCCTGAGAGCGGGGGCAGCTGATACGCAGTATTTT. Its protein product is CASGLRAGAADTQYF.

The table lists this clonotype with many counts. The chain couples TRBV5-5 to TRBJ1-1, with D unresolved. Trimming removed 2 bases at V and 11 bases at J, with 13 bases between. From germline, CDR1 is SGHKS and CDR2 YYEKEE (reference sequence). CDR3 length: 12 amino acids. CDR3 sequence reads: CASSFPGSEAFF. The CDR3, as DNA: TGTGCCAGCAGCTTCCCCGGGAGTGAGGCTTTCTTT.

This clonotype was counted between two and nine times. The germline gene is not matched at one end of the junction; a read error may be the cause. CDR3 nucleotide sequence: TGTGCCAGCAGTTTAGGAAGCGGGAAGGGTGCCTTC. It specifies CASSLGSGKGAF. This sequence joins TRBV28 and TRBJ2-4; 7 bases line up with TRBD2. Germline-derived CDR1 and CDR2 are MDHEN and SYDVKM. The CDR3 contains 12 residues.

The table lists this clonotype with many counts. The gene calls are TRBV6-6 and TRBJ1-3, with a tentative D call TRBD1 (5 bases). This CDR3 has 14 amino acids. V lost 0 bases to trimming and J lost 8 bases, with 11 bases between them. Germline lookup yields CDR1 MNHNY and CDR2 SVGAGI (reference sequence). In nucleotides, the CDR3 is TGTGCCAGCAGTTACTCTGGGGGGAGAGACACCATATATTTT. It encodes CASSYSGGRDTIYF.

This clonotype was observed at least ten times. V usage is TRBV7-8 and J usage is TRBJ2-1; TRBD1 might be the D (5 bases). CDR1 is SGHVS, CDR2 FQNEAQ, per germline. CDR3 size: 15 residues. Trimming took 1 base from V and 3 from J, leaving 10 bases between them. The DNA for the CDR3 is TGTGCCAGCAGCTTAGAAGGCAGGGACTACAATGAGCAGTTCTTC. Translating it yields CASSLEGRDYNEQFF.

V is TRBV2 and J is TRBJ2-5; 11 nucleotides match TRBD2. The CDR3 is 14 residues long. The V and J ends lost 5 bases and 4 bases, in that order; junction bases with no gene match: 3. Germline V gives CDR1 SNHLY, CDR2 FYNNEI. Written as DNA, the CDR3 is TGTGCCAGCAGTAAACTAGCGGGAGCAGAGACCCAGTACTTC. Translated: CASSKLAGAETQYF.

V and J are TRBV7-9 and TRBJ2-1; the D gene could be TRBD1 or TRBD2 (5 bases each). V dropped 5 bases and J dropped 4 bases, with 24 bases sitting between them. The germline gives CDR1 SEHNR, CDR2 FQNEAQ (reference sequence). The CDR3 consists of 18 residues. The CDR3 reads CASSQGGGKGRGYNEQFF. The CDR3 DNA is TGTGCCAGCAGCCAGGGTGGGGGTAAGGGCAGAGGATACAATGAGCAGTTCTTC.

This clonotype was counted a few times. The genes are TRBV12-3 or TRBV12-4 and TRBJ2-2, with 7 positions matching TRBD2. The CDR3 has 15 amino acids. Unmatched junction bases numbered 6, after V lost 6 bases and J lost 2 bases. CDR3 coding DNA: TGTGCCAGCAGAGCGGGACTACAAAACACCGGGGAGCTGTTTTTT. Translated: CASRAGLQNTGELFF.

This clonotype came up many times. The V and J genes are TRBV20-1 and TRBJ1-1; D may be TRBD1 (5 bases). The CDR3 is 14 amino acids. The V gene lost 0 bases and the J gene lost 2 bases, with 10 bases spanning the gap. Germline CDR1 and CDR2: DFQATT and SNEGSKA (reference sequence). This chain's CDR3 is CSARDKGSNTEAFF. CDR3 bases: TGCAGTGCTAGAGATAAGGGGAGTAACACTGAAGCTTTCTTT.

This clonotype has more than one count but fewer than ten. The V and J genes are TRBV5-1 and TRBJ2-3, with 10 bases fitting TRBD1. Per the germline V gene, CDR1 is SGHRS and CDR2 is YFSETQ. V dropped 6 bases and J dropped 5; count of bases not matched to a gene: 9. This CDR3 comprises 15 residues. The CDR3 here is CASTMSGDRGDTQYF. CDR3 nucleotides: TGCGCCAGCACCATGTCCGGGGACAGGGGAGATACGCAGTATTTT.

This clonotype was seen repeatedly, ten times or more. The chain has TRBV24-1 and TRBJ1-1, with D unclear. This CDR3 region has 15 residues. Germline-derived CDR1 and CDR2 are KGHDR and SFDVKD. The V gene lost 3 bases and the J gene lost 1 base, with 11 bases spanning the gap. In DNA, the CDR3 is TGTGCCACCAGTGATCCGAATGGAGGGAACACTGAAGCTTTCTTT. Protein product: CATSDPNGGNTEAFF.

The gene calls are TRBV24-1 and TRBJ1-1; the D is unclear. The length of the CDR3 is 12 residues. Trimming took off 11 bases at V and 5 bases at J, with 14 bases between the two ends. CDR1 KGHDR and CDR2 SFDVKD come from the germline V gene. CDR3 amino acids: CAIRGGDTEAFF. The DNA of the CDR3 is TGTGCCATCCGCGGCGGGGATACTGAAGCTTTCTTT.

This clonotype was recorded at least ten times. J is TRBJ1-3 and V is TRBV12-3 or TRBV12-4; D is unclear. The CDR3 is made up of 14 amino acids. Trimming left V 6 bases short and J 2 bases short, with 11 bases between. This chain's CDR3 is CASSPVGTGNTIYF. In DNA form, the CDR3 reads TGTGCCAGCAGCCCGGTTGGTACTGGAAACACCATATATTTT.

The J gene is TRBJ2-3, the V gene TRBV5-1; D is undetermined. The V gene's germline CDR1 is SGHRS and CDR2 YFSETQ. V was trimmed by 4 bases and J by 1 base, leaving 10 bases between them. This CDR3 spans 14 amino acids. Here the CDR3 DNA reads TGCGCCAGCAGCCGTGGGGATGGCACAGATACGCAGTATTTT. Translation gives CASSRGDGTDTQYF.

The gene calls are TRBV29-1 and TRBJ2-1, with 11 bases that match TRBD1. Germline V CDR1 and CDR2: SQVTM, ANQGSEA. The ends lost 6 bases at V and 10 bases at J; junction bases unmatched: 14. The CDR3 sequence is 15 residues long. CDR3 residues: CSVSQGQGGYNEQFF. The DNA of the CDR3 is TGCAGCGTATCTCAGGGACAGGGGGGGTATAACGAGCAGTTCTTC.